The entry that follows covers one T cell receptor beta chain sequence. This clonotype was counted at least ten times. Its target antigen remains unknown. No base-level quality is on record; no much larger clone is a single base apart. From the cysteine up to the phenylalanine, the CDR3 has a length of 15 residues. Only the CDR3 portion is preserved as DNA: 45 bases, with reading frame beginning at the first base. Unmatched junction bases come to 2, with V trimmed by 0 bases and J by 1 base. CDR1 and CDR2 (ENHRY, SYGVKD) derive from the germline V gene. This sample was included in a study of type 1 and type 2 diabetes patients (dated by TCRdb to the mid-2010s). Background for the entire study: Nine type 1 diabetes patients, four type 2 diabetes patients and 6 or 7 nondiabetic controls, all recruited in China, made up the cohort. Type 2 diabetes patients served as a disease comparison group for the type 1 diabetes patients. A total of 15 million to 20 million paired-end reads were generated across the whole study. Across the study, CD4+ and CD8+ T cells were positively selected from PBMCs by means of CD4 or CD8 MicroBeads on MACS columns. The TCRbeta libraries underwent paired-end sequencing on Illumina HiSeq 2000 or MiSeq instruments. The study profiled TCRbeta repertoires by high-throughput sequencing to compare type 1 diabetes, type 2 diabetes and nondiabetic individuals. V gene usage was similar between approximately 20-cycle and roughly 25-cycle amplification, suggesting similar primer efficiencies and random PCR bias. The full study reports these points: Only a limited number of T2D and control samples were sequenced, so some T1D-only HECs might also appear in more T2D or control samples. V and J gene usage patterns of type 2 diabetes and control samples were highly correlated, averaging around 0.97 between samples. In both CD4+ and CD8+ T cells, type 2 diabetes repertoires were highly diverse, with diversity significantly greater than that of type 1 diabetes repertoires. Type 2 diabetes patients had few highly-expanded CD4+ clones (median one), and those clones made up a median roughly 3.7% of reads. The study groups were not matched for age and gender, which could bias interpretation.

All diabetic patients met standard classification criteria for type 1 or type 2 diabetes, with glucose and C-peptide assessed by WHO-recommended methods. Donors with other autoimmune diseases or infections within the previous four weeks were excluded. A roughly 9.8-milliliter sample of peripheral blood was drawn from every participant. PBMCs were isolated with LymphoPrep density separation. Reads for this sample came from an Illumina MiSeq. For TCRbeta CDR3 amplification, the template was genomic DNA taken from the sorted T cell subsets. Multiplex PCR with 30 forward and 13 reverse primers amplified the TCRbeta CDR3 region. AMPure XP beads were used to purify the PCR products, after which a second roughly 25-cycle PCR added indices and adaptors. Before sequencing, the libraries were purified from gel with the QIAquick Gel Extraction Kit. Processing in the source paper ran as follows. FLASH was used to merge paired-end reads, and IgBLAST was used to align the merged reads to IMGT V, D and J germline references. Reads with less than 70% alignment identity to germline references were removed, leaving around 12,000,000 reads across the study. IMGT definitions were followed to assign CDR3 boundaries, reading frame and productivity. Highly-expanded clones were defined as clones at or above 1% of reads, and diversity was measured by normalized Shannon entropy. Unpaired two-tailed t-tests were used to test for differences in Shannon entropy between groups. TCRdb redid the processing of the public reads, applying fastp at Q25 and MiXCR, and retained in-frame beta chains. All rows with the same CDR3 protein become a single entry with the most common DNA and genes. V and J calls and clone size were set by TCRdb, not the authors. The sample data list around 300,000 distinct CDR3 sequences, and around 47% of these were observed just once. The ten largest clones capture roughly 15% of the sample.

The sequencing input was peripheral blood mononuclear cells (PBMCs). Recombination joined TRBV10-3 with TRBJ1-1; 7 bases in between match TRBD1. This receptor was identified in a man between 18 and 35 years old with type 2 diabetes. The encoded CDR3 is CAISESGQSNTEAFF. The DNA sequence is as follows: TGTGCCATCAGTGAGTCGGGACAGTCGAACACTGAAGCTTTCTTT.